This is a list of T cell receptor beta chains from one sample in a study of response to subunit inactivated influenza vaccine. One entry per CDR3 protein results from TCRdb running MiXCR on the RT-PCR reads. The sample shows roughly 540,000 distinct CDR3 sequences, around 21% of them seen only once. These same records also appear under a second study, on T cells expressing NK-cell markers.

The sequences come from CD4+ T cells sorted from PBMCs, collected approximately 13 days after vaccination. The receptors here all came from a man aged 45-65 years who received an inactivated influenza vaccine. The CDR3 runs from the conserved cysteine through the conserved F or W. A D gene is named only where the DNA matches it firmly. Rows give clone size only sometimes, using once, few, many, or a class for an expanded clone.

abundance: few
j_gene: TRBJ2-3
v_gene: TRBV5-1
d_gene: TRBD2
CDR3aa: CASSLSWTSIDTQYF
CDR3nt: TGCGCCAGCAGCTTATCCTGGACTAGCATAGATACGCAGTATTTT

abundance: -
j_gene: TRBJ2-1
v_gene: TRBV7-3
d_gene: -
CDR3aa: CASSPNLYNEQFF
CDR3nt: TGTGCCAGCAGCCCAAACCTGTACAATGAGCAGTTCTTC

abundance: -
j_gene: TRBJ2-5
v_gene: TRBV20-1
d_gene: TRBD1
CDR3aa: CSAQGQGLKQETQYF
CDR3nt: TGCAGTGCGCAGGGACAGGGATTGAAACAAGAGACCCAGTACTTC

abundance: -
j_gene: TRBJ2-7
v_gene: TRBV9
d_gene: -
CDR3aa: CASSVAPGMGEQYF
CDR3nt: TGTGCCAGCAGCGTAGCTCCGGGTATGGGCGAGCAGTACTTC

abundance: few
j_gene: TRBJ2-2
v_gene: TRBV12-3/TRBV12-4
d_gene: TRBD2
CDR3aa: CASSLPASASGRTNTGELFF
CDR3nt: TGTGCCAGCAGCCTACCCGCGAGTGCGAGCGGGAGGACTAACACCGGGGAGCTGTTTTTT

abundance: -
j_gene: TRBJ1-6
v_gene: TRBV12-3/TRBV12-4
d_gene: -
CDR3aa: CASSLGTISPLHF
CDR3nt: TGTGCCAGCAGTTTGGGCACCATTTCACCCCTCCACTTT

abundance: many
j_gene: TRBJ2-1
v_gene: TRBV12-3/TRBV12-4
d_gene: TRBD1
CDR3aa: CASSSPDRGGEQFF
CDR3nt: TGTGCCAGCAGTTCCCCAGACAGGGGAGGTGAGCAGTTCTTC

abundance: few
j_gene: TRBJ2-1
v_gene: TRBV7-2
d_gene: TRBD2
CDR3aa: CASSPGTSYEQFF
CDR3nt: TGTGCCAGCAGCCCGGGGACTAGCTATGAGCAGTTCTTC

abundance: few
j_gene: TRBJ1-2
v_gene: TRBV4-1
d_gene: -
CDR3aa: CASSQGLQPRPSYGYTF
CDR3nt: TGCGCCAGCAGCCAAGGTTTACAGCCAAGACCTAGCTATGGCTACACCTTC

abundance: -
j_gene: TRBJ2-2
v_gene: TRBV18
d_gene: -
CDR3aa: CASSPLYSLSTGELFF
CDR3nt: TGTGCCAGCTCACCATTGTACAGCTTGAGCACCGGGGAGCTGTTTTTT

abundance: -
j_gene: TRBJ2-3
v_gene: TRBV5-1
d_gene: TRBD1
CDR3aa: CASSLVGTGATDTQYF
CDR3nt: TGCGCCAGCAGCTTGGTTGGGACAGGGGCCACAGATACGCAGTATTTT

abundance: -
j_gene: TRBJ2-7
v_gene: TRBV12-3/TRBV12-4
d_gene: TRBD1
CDR3aa: CASSLKAPGQGTYEQYF
CDR3nt: TGTGCCAGCAGTTTGAAGGCCCCCGGACAGGGGACCTACGAGCAGTACTTC

abundance: few
j_gene: TRBJ2-7
v_gene: TRBV7-8
d_gene: -
CDR3aa: CASSPMDEQYF
CDR3nt: TGTGCCAGCAGCCCCATGGACGAGCAGTACTTC

abundance: -
j_gene: TRBJ2-5
v_gene: TRBV4-2
d_gene: TRBD2
CDR3aa: CASSQSSTSGGETQYF
CDR3nt: TGTGCCAGCAGCCAAAGTTCTACTAGCGGGGGAGAGACCCAGTACTTC

abundance: few
j_gene: TRBJ2-3
v_gene: TRBV5-1
d_gene: -
CDR3aa: CASSLDGTAADTQYF
CDR3nt: TGCGCCAGCAGCTTGGATGGGACGGCAGCAGATACGCAGTATTTT

abundance: few
j_gene: TRBJ2-1
v_gene: TRBV7-2
d_gene: TRBD2
CDR3aa: CASSRKRGGYNEQFF
CDR3nt: TGTGCCAGCAGCCGAAAGCGGGGGGGGTACAATGAGCAGTTCTTC

abundance: -
j_gene: TRBJ2-3
v_gene: TRBV12-3/TRBV12-4
d_gene: -
CDR3aa: CASSRGALGADTQYF
CDR3nt: TGTGCCAGTTCCCGTGGGGCCCTCGGGGCAGATACGCAGTATTTT

abundance: few
j_gene: TRBJ2-1
v_gene: TRBV15
d_gene: TRBD2
CDR3aa: CATRTPTSGGGKNNEQFF
CDR3nt: TGTGCCACCCGAACCCCGACTAGCGGGGGGGGAAAGAACAATGAGCAGTTCTTC

abundance: few
j_gene: TRBJ1-5
v_gene: TRBV18
d_gene: TRBD1
CDR3aa: CASSPSRGQGGNQPQHF
CDR3nt: TGTGCCAGCTCACCATCCAGAGGACAGGGTGGCAATCAGCCCCAGCATTTT

abundance: -
j_gene: TRBJ2-1
v_gene: TRBV25-1
d_gene: TRBD2
CDR3aa: CASSEYRTSGYSSSYNEQFF
CDR3nt: TGTGCCAGCAGTGAATATCGCACTAGCGGGTACTCGAGCTCCTACAATGAGCAGTTCTTC

abundance: few
j_gene: TRBJ1-5
v_gene: TRBV4-1
d_gene: -
CDR3aa: CASSQGGTRNQPQHF
CDR3nt: TGCGCCAGCAGCCAAGGGGGGACACGAAATCAGCCCCAGCATTTT

abundance: few
j_gene: TRBJ2-5
v_gene: TRBV7-2
d_gene: TRBD2
CDR3aa: CASSQKAGQETQYF
CDR3nt: TGTGCCAGCAGCCAAAAAGCGGGGCAAGAGACCCAGTACTTC

abundance: -
j_gene: TRBJ1-5
v_gene: TRBV7-8
d_gene: -
CDR3aa: CASSPSRQPNQPQHF
CDR3nt: TGTGCCAGCAGCCCCTCCCGGCAACCTAATCAGCCCCAGCATTTT

abundance: few
j_gene: TRBJ2-1
v_gene: TRBV7-2
d_gene: -
CDR3aa: CASSLAYYNEQFF
CDR3nt: TGTGCCAGCAGCTTGGCCTACTACAATGAGCAGTTCTTC

abundance: many
j_gene: TRBJ2-7
v_gene: TRBV18
d_gene: TRBD1
CDR3aa: CASSPGTGGRSEQYF
CDR3nt: TGTGCCAGCTCACCCGGGACAGGGGGTCGAAGCGAGCAGTACTTC

abundance: -
j_gene: TRBJ2-4
v_gene: TRBV6-1
d_gene: -
CDR3aa: CASSENVQDWNIQYF
CDR3nt: TGTGCCAGCAGTGAAAACGTACAGGACTGGAACATTCAGTACTTC

abundance: -
j_gene: TRBJ1-2
v_gene: TRBV16
d_gene: -
CDR3aa: CASSPRTQGGYTF
CDR3nt: TGTGCCAGCAGCCCACGGACCCAAGGAGGCTACACCTTC

abundance: -
j_gene: TRBJ1-2
v_gene: TRBV3-1
d_gene: -
CDR3aa: CASSQVTSTYGYTF
CDR3nt: TGTGCCAGCAGCCAAGTGACGAGCACCTATGGCTACACCTTC

abundance: -
j_gene: TRBJ2-2
v_gene: TRBV6-1
d_gene: TRBD2
CDR3aa: CASRRDYWNTGELFF
CDR3nt: TGTGCCAGCAGGCGGGACTACTGGAACACCGGGGAGCTGTTTTTT

abundance: -
j_gene: TRBJ1-2
v_gene: TRBV12-3/TRBV12-4
d_gene: TRBD1
CDR3aa: CASSTALTGGKGYTF
CDR3nt: TGTGCCAGCAGTACCGCTCTGACAGGGGGCAAGGGCTACACCTTC

abundance: few
j_gene: TRBJ2-4
v_gene: TRBV6-2/TRBV6-3
d_gene: TRBD1
CDR3aa: CASSTGTALNIQYF
CDR3nt: TGTGCCAGCAGTACCGGGACAGCCCTAAACATTCAGTACTTC

abundance: -
j_gene: TRBJ1-4
v_gene: TRBV20-1
d_gene: -
CDR3aa: CSAGYEGRSEKLFF
CDR3nt: TGCAGTGCCGGTTATGAGGGGCGTAGTGAAAAACTGTTTTTT

abundance: many
j_gene: TRBJ2-1
v_gene: TRBV29-1
d_gene: TRBD2
CDR3aa: CSAPSGRGYNEQFF
CDR3nt: TGCAGCGCCCCTAGCGGGAGAGGTTACAATGAGCAGTTCTTC